What follows describes a single T cell receptor beta chain. Antigen specificity is unknown. This record belongs to a study of identical twins. Study findings and constraints: Conclusions were based on cross-sectional statistical analysis, without following the same donors. Compared with models, monozygotic twins showed more out-of-frame TCR alpha sharing. Zero-insertion results could be subject to partial confounding by invariant MAIT and iNKT cells.

Template switching (which added a universal primer site) was used, and cDNA carried unique molecular identifiers. TCRdb reprocessed the 5' RACE reads with MiXCR, giving one entry per CDR3 protein. The sample lists roughly 700,000 distinct CDR3 sequences; 8.6% were seen once. The CDR3 covers 16 residues. Germline assignment: CDR1 SGHRS and CDR2 YFSETQ. Germline trimming cut 4 bases from V and 2 bases from J; bases unmatched to any gene: 8. This sample also appeared in a second study, on yellow fever vaccine responses in identical twins.

The sequenced sample was PBMCs. This chain uses TRBV5-1 with TRBJ2-1, with TRBD1 identical over 8 bases. This receptor was identified in a woman in her late teens or twenties in good health. CDR3 amino acids: CASSPGMDRAYNEQFF. CDR3 sequence (DNA): TGCGCCAGCAGCCCGGGTATGGACAGGGCCTACAATGAGCAGTTCTTC.